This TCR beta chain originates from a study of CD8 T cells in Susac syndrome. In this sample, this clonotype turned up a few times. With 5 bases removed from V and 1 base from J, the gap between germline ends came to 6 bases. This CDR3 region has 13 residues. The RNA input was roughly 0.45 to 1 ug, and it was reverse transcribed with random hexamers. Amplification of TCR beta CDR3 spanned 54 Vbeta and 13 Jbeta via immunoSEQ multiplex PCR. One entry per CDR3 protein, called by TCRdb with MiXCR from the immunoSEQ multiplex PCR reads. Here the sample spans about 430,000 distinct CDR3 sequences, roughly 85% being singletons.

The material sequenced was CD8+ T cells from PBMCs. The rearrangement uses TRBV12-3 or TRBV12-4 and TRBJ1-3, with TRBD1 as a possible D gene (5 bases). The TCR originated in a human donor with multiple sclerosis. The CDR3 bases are TGTGCCAGCAGTCCAGGGTCTGGAAACACCATATATTTT. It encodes CASSPGSGNTIYF.